These T cell receptor beta chains were read from a single sample in a study of T cells in Graves' hyperthyroidism and ophthalmopathy. MiXCR, applied by TCRdb to the multiplex PCR reads, yields one record per CDR3 protein. The table lists roughly 500,000 distinct CDR3 sequences, around 24% of them singletons. Sequenced input: blood. The receptors originated from a woman aged 25 to 45 with Graves' ophthalmopathy. CDR3s include the opening cysteine and the closing phenylalanine or tryptophan. The D gene is left open where the match is weak. Expanded clones are given a class, and other clones once, few, many or no size at all.

>many|TRBV24-1|TRBJ2-2|TRBD2
TGTGCCACCAGTGATTTGCCCGCTAGCGGGGACACCGGGGAGCTGTTTTTT
CATSDLPASGDTGELFF
>many|TRBV29-1|TRBJ1-5|TRBD1
TGCAGCGTTGCGACAGGGTTGAGCAATCAGCCCCAGCATTTT
CSVATGLSNQPQHF
>-|TRBV19|TRBJ1-2|-
TGTGCCAGTAGCCCTGTGGGGCATTCAAACTATGGCTACACCTTC
CASSPVGHSNYGYTF
>few|TRBV15|TRBJ1-2|TRBD1
TGTGCCACCAGCTGGGGACAGGGAACTAACTATGGCTACACCTTC
CATSWGQGTNYGYTF
>many|TRBV11-2|TRBJ1-2|-
TGTGCCAGCAGCTTAGATAGGTCAGGGGCCCACTATGGCTACACCTTC
CASSLDRSGAHYGYTF
>many|TRBV11-1|TRBJ2-6|-
TGTGCCAGCAGCCTTGCAAGGAACTCTGGGGCCAACGTCCTGACTTTC
CASSLARNSGANVLTF
>many|TRBV28|TRBJ2-4|TRBD2
TGTGCCACCACTGAGGGGCTAGCGGGAATTCAGTACTTC
CATTEGLAGIQYF
>many|TRBV29-1|TRBJ1-2|-
TGCAGCGTCGCGTCAGGGACCAACTATGGCTACACCTTC
CSVASGTNYGYTF
>-|TRBV24-1|TRBJ1-5|TRBD1
TGTGCCACCAGTGAGACAGGGGATCATCAGCCCCAGCATTTT
CATSETGDHQPQHF
>many|TRBV2|TRBJ2-7|TRBD1
TGTGCCAGCAGTGCTCGGACAGGGACCTCCGAGCAGTACTTC
CASSARTGTSEQYF
>-|TRBV29-1|TRBJ2-5|-
TGCAGCGTTGATGCGCAGACCCAAGAGACCCAGTACTTC
CSVDAQTQETQYF
>-|TRBV7-8|TRBJ2-7|TRBD2
TGTGCCAGCAGCTTATTGGGGGGGGTCTACGAGCAGTACTTC
CASSLLGGVYEQYF
>many|TRBV27|TRBJ1-1|TRBD1
TGTGCCAGCAGTCCACCTCGACAGGGTCGAGAGAACACTGAAGCTTTCTTT
CASSPPRQGRENTEAFF
>-|TRBV2|TRBJ1-5|-
TGTGCCAGCAGTGAACCGGGACATATTAGCAATCAGCCCCAGCATTTT
CASSEPGHISNQPQHF
>-|TRBV6-1|TRBJ2-4|-
TGTGCCAGCTTGGAGCTAGCCAAAAACATTCAGTACTTC
CASLELAKNIQYF